The rows below give T cell receptor beta chains drawn from one sample of a study of technical replicates of blood from a handful of donors. Sequencing was performed with immunoSEQ multiplex PCR; in TCRdb, only in-frame clones are kept and a portion is missing. The sample comprises tens of thousands of clones, 90% to 95% of which are singletons, and 0.27% rests with the top ten. The sample consisted of T cells isolated from PBMCs. The receptors were gathered from a human donor in good health. The conserved cysteine and the conserved F or W are not part of the CDR3 here.

V	J	length	CDR3
TRBV5-5	TRBJ2-2	11	ASSLAVTGELF
TRBV7-3	TRBJ1-2	12	ASSPTTENYGYT
TRBV7-8	TRBJ2-7	14	ASSLVASLASYEQY
TRBV6-1	TRBJ1-6	13	ASSEGPGTGLTLH
TRBV7-3	TRBJ2-3	11	ASSGGSTDTQY
TRBV6-4	TRBJ2-3	12	ASSVIAGADTQY
TRBV5-4	TRBJ2-7	14	ASSLAGQGSSYEQY
TRBV5-1	TRBJ2-3	12	ASSLVLLTDTQY
TRBV6-5	TRBJ1-1	13	ASSLNEELNTEAF
TRBV14	TRBJ2-7	14	ASSRIVKQGPYEQY
TRBV19	TRBJ2-2	14	ASVLLAGGPIGELF
TRBV5-6	TRBJ1-1	13	ASSLMGMRDTEAF
TRBV6-5	TRBJ2-1	13	ASTQREGPRGEQF
TRBV4-1	TRBJ2-7	13	ASSMGGLAVYEQY
TRBV28	TRBJ2-2	11	ASSPSFTGELF
TRBV5-8	TRBJ2-3	14	ASSSGDRGVTDTQY
TRBV7-6	TRBJ2-7	12	ASSLGQGAYEQY
TRBV6-1	TRBJ2-7	12	ASSGGQGANEQY
TRBV27	TRBJ1-5	14	ASSKPGFPSNQPQH
TRBV5-1	TRBJ2-2	14	ASSLVRGLTTGELF
TRBV28	TRBJ1-5	13	ASRTAGWRNQPQH
TRBV19	TRBJ1-2	12	ASTTGVGPYGYT
TRBV15	TRBJ2-1	11	ATTPGQDNEQF
TRBV5-4	TRBJ1-2	13	ASSLAARTNYGYT
TRBV5-1	TRBJ1-4	13	ASTNSGTGLEKLF
TRBV27	TRBJ2-7	13	ASSLLGTAAYEQY
TRBV18	TRBJ1-3	16	ASSPMATGLESGNTIY
TRBV7-9	TRBJ2-5	13	ASSQGQGHQETQY
TRBV2	TRBJ1-5	12	ASSELGGNQPQH
TRBV7-7	TRBJ2-7	13	ASSLGPGQAYEQY
TRBV4-1	TRBJ2-2	14	ASSHKGVANTGELF
TRBV19	TRBJ2-2	14	ASSLHGTGYTGELF
TRBV7-9	TRBJ2-1	14	ASSTEGLADYNEQF
TRBV27	TRBJ2-6	15	ASSLLRSSSGANVLT
TRBV30	TRBJ1-2	13	AWIFRGQGDYGYT
TRBV4-2	TRBJ2-7	15	ASSQETSGSFSYEQY
TRBV25-1	TRBJ1-1	12	ASSDPRQGTEAF
TRBV5-1	TRBJ2-7	11	ASRTTGTYEQY
TRBV5-5	TRBJ1-1	14	ASSLGPGLSNTEAF
TRBV4-1	TRBJ2-3	9	ASSQADTQY
TRBV19	TRBJ2-1	9	ASSIGRGQF
TRBV11-1	TRBJ2-2	16	ASSLAMGVRGGTGELF
TRBV2	TRBJ2-1	12	ASSEATRSVYLF
TRBV19	TRBJ2-3	13	ASSIVGQGGDTQY
TRBV5-1	TRBJ2-1	12	ASRYTGGNNEQF
TRBV25-1	TRBJ1-1	14	ASSAILQTGNTEAF
TRBV14	TRBJ1-1	13	ASSQFVATGGKTF
TRBV7-2	TRBJ1-2	13	ASSLATGYFDGYT